These 17 T cell receptor beta chains were sequenced from one sample in a study of T cell responses to AZD1222 COVID-19 vaccine. Sequencing was performed with immunoSEQ multiplex PCR; in TCRdb, only in-frame clones are kept and a portion is missing. The sample includes about 200,000 clones, more than 85% of them seen just once. Here the sequenced sample was peripheral blood, taken on day 0 of MenACWY control vaccination. These receptors were obtained from an adult in good health.

CDR3 amino acids: CASSSGQTLRNTIYF. CDR3 coding DNA: TGTGCCAGCAGCTCCGGACAGACTTTAAGAAACACCATATATTTT. The V gene is TRBV7-2, the J gene TRBJ1-3, with D maybe TRBD1 (6 bases). V shed 4 bases and J shed 5 bases, with 15 bases lying between them. This CDR3 contains 15 residues. Per germline, CDR1 SGHTA and CDR2 FQGNSA.

The V and J genes are TRBV5-5 and TRBJ1-2; no clear D. Per germline, CDR1 SGHKS and CDR2 YYEKEE (reference sequence). The length of the CDR3 is 14 residues. V was cut by 1 base and J by 0 bases, with 7 bases left in between. CDR3 in amino acids: CASSLRETNYGYTF. In nucleotides, the CDR3 is TGTGCCAGCAGCTTGAGGGAAACTAACTATGGCTACACCTTC. The full variable domain, completed using reference TRBV5-5 and TRBJ1-2, is DAGVTQSPTHLIKTRGQQVTLRCSPISGHKSVSWYQQVLGQGPQFIFQYYEKEERGRGNFPDRFSARQFPNYSSELNVNALLLGDSALYLCASSLRETNYGYTFGSGTRLTVV.

The V and J genes are TRBV5-5 and TRBJ1-5; D gene uncertain. Deletions cut 2 bases from V and 1 base from J, with 7 bases between. Germline V CDR1 and CDR2: SGHKS, YYEKEE (reference sequence). The CDR3 is 14 amino acids. The CDR3: CASSLVGSNQPQHF. Here the CDR3 DNA reads TGTGCCAGCAGCTTAGTAGGAAGCAATCAGCCCCAGCATTTT.

The CDR3 DNA reads TGTGCCAGCAGTTCTAAAACAGGGTTTCAAGAGACCCAGTACTTC. It codes for CASSSKTGFQETQYF. The chain carries TRBV5-6 and TRBJ2-5; D may be TRBD1 (6 bases). The ends were cut back, 5 bases at V and 2 bases at J, with 16 bases in the middle. This CDR3 has 15 amino acids. The germline V gene has CDR1 SGHDT and CDR2 YYEEEE.

The chain has TRBV4-3 and TRBJ1-6; the D gene is possibly TRBD1 (6 bases). The CDR3 runs 15 residues. The germline V and J ends were trimmed by 3 bases and 7 bases, with 13 bases remaining between them. The germline CDR1 and CDR2 sequences are LGHNA and YSLEER. The CDR3 reads CASSQGTGLNSPLHF. For the CDR3, the DNA is TGCGCCAGCAGCCAGGGAACAGGGTTAAATTCACCCCTCCACTTT.

The chain has TRBV4-3 and TRBJ1-4, with a weak D call TRBD1 (6 bases). The V and J ends lost 0 bases and 0 bases respectively, with 14 bases between them. The CDR3 consists of 18 residues. Looked up from germline, CDR1 is LGHNA and CDR2 is YSLEER. The CDR3 loop is CASSQDVTRDTTNEKLFF. DNA of the CDR3: TGCGCCAGCAGCCAAGACGTCACCCGGGACACAACTAATGAAAAACTGTTTTTT.

The chain recombines TRBV9 with TRBJ1-6, with 7 bases matching TRBD1. The J segment lost 7 bases and the V segment lost 5 bases, leaving 6 bases of the junction unmatched. The CDR3 loop spans 14 amino acids. Germline-derived CDR1 and CDR2 are SGDLS and YYNGEE. As DNA, the CDR3 is TGTGCCAGCAGGCCCGGGACAGAAAATTCACCCCTCCACTTT. It specifies CASRPGTENSPLHF.

This rearrangement joins TRBV19 to TRBJ1-2; D ambiguous. Germline V gene sequence: CDR1 LNHDA, CDR2 SQIVND (reference sequence). The CDR3 sequence is 13 residues long. V lost 11 bases to trimming and J lost 6 bases, with 19 bases between them. In DNA, the CDR3 is TGTGCCGCCAAGGCCGGGGTCGGGGATGGCTACACCTTC. Translating it yields CAAKAGVGDGYTF.

This clone has a single count. The chain recombines TRBV6-5 with TRBJ1-2, with D possibly matching TRBD1 (6 bases). The V end was cut by 6 bases, the J end by 2 bases, with 10 bases between. The CDR3 has 13 residues. Germline V CDR1 and CDR2: MNHEY, SVGAGI. The CDR3 bases are TGTGCCAGCAGGCCACAGGGAAACTATGGCTACACCTTC. Its translation: CASRPQGNYGYTF.

The chain employs TRBV3-1 (or the pseudogene TRBV3-2) and TRBJ2-1; tentatively, D is TRBD2 (6 bases). V was trimmed by 1 base and J by 8 bases, leaving 18 bases between them. Germline V gene lookup returns CDR1 LGHDT and CDR2 YNNKEL (reference sequence). The CDR3 runs 16 residues. The CDR3 coding sequence is TGTGCCAGCAGCCAAGGGGTATGGGGGGTGAGCGATGAGCAGTTCTTC. It translates to CASSQGVWGVSDEQFF.

V is TRBV10-3 and J is TRBJ1-1; no clear D gene. V lost 4 bases and J lost 7, with 13 bases in between. The CDR3 extends over 13 amino acids. Germline CDR1 is ENHRY and CDR2 is SYGVKD. The CDR3: CAISGSPSGEAFF. The CDR3 DNA reads TGTGCCATCAGTGGATCCCCTTCTGGTGAAGCTTTCTTT.

The chain has TRBV5-1 and TRBJ1-1, with D possibly being TRBD1 (5 bases). The V gene's germline CDR1 is SGHRS and CDR2 YFSETQ. Trimming stripped 4 bases from V and 1 base from J, with 14 bases between. The CDR3 runs 15 residues. The CDR3 nucleotides read TGCGCCAGCAGCAGGGGTCAGGGTGGGAACACTGAAGCTTTCTTT. It yields the protein CASSRGQGGNTEAFF.

J is TRBJ1-2 and V is TRBV3-1 (or the pseudogene TRBV3-2), with a tentative D call TRBD1 (6 bases). Germline values: CDR1 LGHDT, CDR2 YNNKEL (reference sequence). V shed 5 bases and J shed 4 bases, with 17 bases lying between them. The CDR3 sequence is 15 residues long. CDR3 nucleotide sequence: TGTGCCAGCAGCACTCACAGGGCAGCGGGCTATGGCTACACCTTC. It translates to CASSTHRAAGYGYTF.

The rearrangement joins TRBV29-1 to TRBJ1-2, with 8 nucleotides matching TRBD1. The V gene's germline CDR1 is SQVTM and CDR2 ANQGSEA. CDR3 length equals 13 residues. V was clipped by 7 bases and J by 1 base; unmatched bases: 5. CDR3 sequence: CSAGTGDNYGYTF. CDR3 nucleotide sequence: TGCAGCGCCGGGACAGGAGATAACTATGGCTACACCTTC.

The chain links TRBV14 to TRBJ1-2; no clear D gene. V gave up 0 bases and J gave up 8 bases, with 7 bases separating them. The germline gives CDR1 SGHDN, CDR2 FVKESK. The CDR3 length is 12 residues. The DNA of the CDR3 is TGTGCCAGCAGCCAAGACCGTGTGGGCTACACCTTC. Its translation is CASSQDRVGYTF.

The V and J genes are TRBV6-2 or TRBV6-3 and TRBJ1-5; tentative D call: TRBD1 (5 bases). V lost 6 bases and J lost 6, with 18 bases in between. CDR3 length: 15 amino acids. Germline CDR1 is MNHEY and CDR2 is SVGEGT. The CDR3 spells CASSASRGISQPQHF. CDR3 DNA sequence: TGTGCCAGCAGCGCCTCTCGGGGGATTAGTCAGCCCCAGCATTTT.

The chain is built from TRBV5-6 and TRBJ1-5; D unclear. The V gene's germline CDR1 is SGHDT and CDR2 YYEEEE. This CDR3 comprises 12 residues. Trimming removed 4 bases from V and 5 bases from J, with 7 bases in between. Here the CDR3 DNA reads TGTGCCAGCAGCATGCGGGATCAGCCCCAGCATTTT. Encoded protein: CASSMRDQPQHF.